This is a list of T cell receptor beta chains from one sample in a study of T cells in Graves' hyperthyroidism and ophthalmopathy. Using its own MiXCR run on the multiplex PCR reads, TCRdb lists one record per CDR3 protein. The sample yields over 550,000 distinct CDR3 sequences, over 15% seen once. The material sequenced was blood. The origin of the receptors is a woman between 18 and 29 years old with Graves' hyperthyroidism. Each CDR3 is given with its conserved first and last residue. Each record gives: D gene, clone size, J gene, V gene, CDR3 DNA, CDR3 protein. The D gene is left open where the match is weak. The size field is filled for only some rows; it gives once, few, many or a size class.

NA	NA	TRBJ2-7	TRBV18	TGTGCCAGCTCACCACCGAGTGCAGGGCGGTACGAGCAGTACTTC	CASSPPSAGRYEQYF
NA	NA	TRBJ1-1	TRBV6-4	TGTGCCACAAGACAGGAGGAGAACACTGAAGCTTTCTTT	CATRQEENTEAFF
NA	NA	TRBJ1-2	TRBV5-6	TGTGCCAGCAGCTTGGACGCAGACTATGGCTACACCTTC	CASSLDADYGYTF
NA	few	TRBJ1-2	TRBV28	TGTGCCAGCAGTGGTTCTGGACAGAGCTATGGCTACACCTTC	CASSGSGQSYGYTF
TRBD2	many	TRBJ2-3	TRBV13	TGTGCCAGCAGCGACCGACTAGCGGGAGTCCTCCCAGATACGCAGTATTTT	CASSDRLAGVLPDTQYF
TRBD1	NA	TRBJ1-5	TRBV5-8	TGTGCCAGCAGATATGACAGGGGAATTAAGCCCCAGCATTTT	CASRYDRGIKPQHF
NA	NA	TRBJ1-2	TRBV28	TGTGCCAGCAGTTTAATGGTAGGACTTGGGCGTTTAGAAGGCTACACCTTC	CASSLMVGLGRLEGYTF
NA	many	TRBJ2-1	TRBV28	TGTGCCAGCAGTTTATACTCCATGGAAATCTACAATGAGCAGTTCTTC	CASSLYSMEIYNEQFF
NA	NA	TRBJ2-5	TRBV4-2	TGTGCCAGCAGCCAAGATCTTTTTAGAGTTCAGTACCAAGAGACCCAGTACTTC	CASSQDLFRVQYQETQYF
TRBD1	few	TRBJ2-1	TRBV27	TGTGCCAGCAGTTTATTCCCGACAGGGGCTCCTTACAATGAGCAGTTCTTC	CASSLFPTGAPYNEQFF
NA	many	TRBJ1-5	TRBV6-2/TRBV6-3	TGTGCCAGCAGTCCCGGGACGGGAAACAATCAGCCCCAGCATTTT	CASSPGTGNNQPQHF
TRBD1	NA	TRBJ1-2	TRBV18	TGTGCCAGCTCACCCCTTCGCTACAGGGGTAAACGAGGCTACACCTTC	CASSPLRYRGKRGYTF
NA	NA	TRBJ1-1	TRBV18	TGTGCCAGCTCACCACCATCAAAAGCGAACACTGAAGCTTTCTTT	CASSPPSKANTEAFF
NA	many	TRBJ2-7	TRBV6-1	TGTGCCAGCAGTACGCGGGACAGATCCTACGAGCAGTACTTC	CASSTRDRSYEQYF
TRBD2	few	TRBJ2-7	TRBV5-1	TGCGCCAGCAGGACGGGACTATCGGTCTCCTACGAGCAGTACTTC	CASRTGLSVSYEQYF
TRBD2	many	TRBJ2-1	TRBV12-3/TRBV12-4	TGTGCCAGCAGTTTGTCTAGCGGGGGCAATGAGCAGTTCTTC	CASSLSSGGNEQFF
TRBD2	many	TRBJ2-5	TRBV2	TGTGCCAGCACCGAAACGGGAACTAGCGGGAGGGCTGAACAAGAGACCCAGTACTTC	CASTETGTSGRAEQETQYF
NA	NA	TRBJ2-2	TRBV7-8	TGTGCCAGCAGCCCGCTCGGGGGGCCGCCCGGGGAGCTGTTTTTT	CASSPLGGPPGELFF
TRBD1	few	TRBJ2-7	TRBV5-5	TGTGCCAGCAGAGGTGGGACAGGGGTCCCCTACGAGCAGTACTTC	CASRGGTGVPYEQYF
NA	NA	TRBJ1-3	TRBV20-1	TGCAGTGCTAGAGCCATAATTACTGATGGAAACACCATATATTTT	CSARAIITDGNTIYF
TRBD2	NA	TRBJ2-7	TRBV5-8	TGTGCCAGCAGGAGGACTAGCGGGAAAACCTACGAGCAGTACTTC	CASRRTSGKTYEQYF
TRBD2	NA	TRBJ2-2	TRBV19	TGTGCCAGTACGAAAGTCACAAGCGGGATGGGCGGGGAGCTGTTTTTT	CASTKVTSGMGGELFF
TRBD1	few	TRBJ1-5	TRBV27	TGTGCCAGCAGAGGGACAGGGGGCCTCGGCAATCAGCCCCAGCATTTT	CASRGTGGLGNQPQHF
TRBD1	few	TRBJ2-7	TRBV13	TGTGCCAGCAGCCATACCGGGACAGGGTCCTACGAGCAGTACTTC	CASSHTGTGSYEQYF
NA	few	TRBJ2-3	TRBV7-2	TGTGCCAGCACCCACCAGCCTTTGGGGGTCACAGATACGCAGTATTTT	CASTHQPLGVTDTQYF
NA	few	TRBJ1-4	TRBV18	TGTGCCAGCTCACCGGAGCGACAGAGAAGAAATGAAAAACTGTTTTTT	CASSPERQRRNEKLFF
NA	many	TRBJ1-6	TRBV10-2	TGCGCCAGCAGTGAGTCGGAAGAGGGTTCACCCCTCCACTTT	CASSESEEGSPLHF
NA	many	TRBJ2-1	TRBV6-6	TGTGCCAGCAGTTACCACAGGGACAATGAGCAGTTCTTC	CASSYHRDNEQFF
NA	NA	TRBJ2-5	TRBV6-2/TRBV6-3	TGTGCCAGCAGTTACTACGCCCACCCGGGGGCGGTACGGGAGACCCAGTACTTC	CASSYYAHPGAVRETQYF
NA	NA	TRBJ1-3	TRBV5-1	TGCGCCAGCAGCCGAAAGGAGAGAGCCCTGGGGGGTCCCTCTGGAAACACCATATATTTT	CASSRKERALGGPSGNTIYF
NA	many	TRBJ2-5	TRBV7-9	TGTGCCAGCAGCTCAACAACCCAGTACTTC	CASSSTTQYF
TRBD1	NA	TRBJ2-3	TRBV6-1	TGTGCCAGCAGTCATCCCGGGACAGGGTCCGATACGCAGTATTTT	CASSHPGTGSDTQYF
NA	few	TRBJ2-6	TRBV15	TGTGCCACCAGCGGAGCCAGGAGCTCTGGGGCCAACGTCCTGACTTTC	CATSGARSSGANVLTF
NA	many	TRBJ1-1	TRBV18	TGTGCCAGCTCACCAAGGCAACAGGGCCCGAACACTGAAGCTTTCTTT	CASSPRQQGPNTEAFF
TRBD2	NA	TRBJ2-3	TRBV5-1	TGCGCCAGCAGTTTAGCGGGAGGGCCTTTACCCCCGACAGATACGCAGTATTTT	CASSLAGGPLPPTDTQYF
NA	many	TRBJ1-2	TRBV7-2	TGTGCCAGCAGCTTAGCCCAGCGAACTAACTATGGCTACACCTTC	CASSLAQRTNYGYTF
NA	many	TRBJ2-1	TRBV11-2	TGTGCCAGCAGCCGTACCGGGACTCGAATCTACAATGAGCGGTTCTTC	CASSRTGTRIYNERFF
TRBD2	NA	TRBJ2-7	TRBV19	TGTGCCAGTAGTATCGGGGGGGACGAGCAGTACTTC	CASSIGGDEQYF
NA	NA	TRBJ2-5	TRBV7-9	TGTGCCACCCGTATTGAGGGTGCTGGAGAGACCCAGTACTTC	CATRIEGAGETQYF
TRBD2	NA	TRBJ2-3	TRBV7-2	TGTGCCAGCAGCCCTAGACTAGCGCTTAGCACAGATACGCGGTATTTT	CASSPRLALSTDTRYF
TRBD2	NA	TRBJ2-1	TRBV3-1	TGTGCCAGCAGCCAACCTTTTAGCGGGAGGAGGTGGAATGAGCAGTTCTTC	CASSQPFSGRRWNEQFF
NA	NA	TRBJ2-7	TRBV20-1	TGCAGTGCAACAAGGGGTGGGTTTGACTCCTACGAGCAGTGCTTC	CSATRGGFDSYEQCF
TRBD1	many	TRBJ1-2	TRBV20-1	TGCAGTGCTAGAGAAAACCGGGACAGGGGGTACTATGGCTACACCTTC	CSARENRDRGYYGYTF
TRBD1	many	TRBJ1-5	TRBV2	TGTGCCAGCAGGGGGGACAGGAGGAAGAGCAATCAGCCCCAGCATTTT	CASRGDRRKSNQPQHF
NA	NA	TRBJ1-5	TRBV6-9	TGTGCCAGCAGTTACAGAAGTCGCAATCAGCCCCAGCATTTT	CASSYRSRNQPQHF
TRBD1	NA	TRBJ1-2	TRBV28	TGTGCCAGCACACAGGGGGAGGTCTATGGCTACACCTTC	CASTQGEVYGYTF
TRBD1	many	TRBJ2-2	TRBV3-1	TGTGCCAGCAGCCAAGGAGAACAGGGGACCGGGGAGCTGTTTTTT	CASSQGEQGTGELFF
NA	many	TRBJ2-3	TRBV12-3/TRBV12-4	TGTGCCAGCAGTTTTAACAGGGATTTATATACGCAGTATTTT	CASSFNRDLYTQYF
NA	NA	TRBJ2-5	TRBV11-2	TGTGCCAGCAGCTTAGGAACCACCCAGCAACAGTACTTC	CASSLGTTQQQYF
NA	few	TRBJ1-5	TRBV6-1	TGTGCCAGCAAGCGGAGGGGTGAGAGCAATCAGCCCCAGCATTTT	CASKRRGESNQPQHF
NA	NA	TRBJ2-6	TRBV19	TGTGCCAGTAGTATAGTCCAGGTCTCTGGGGCCAACGTCCTGACTTTC	CASSIVQVSGANVLTF
NA	few	TRBJ2-1	TRBV6-2/TRBV6-3	TGTGCCAGCAGTTACGAGGACTCTCACAATGAGCAGTTCTTC	CASSYEDSHNEQFF
NA	many	TRBJ2-1	TRBV29-1	TGCAGCGTTACTATCTCCTACAATGAGCAGTTCTTC	CSVTISYNEQFF
NA	NA	TRBJ1-2	TRBV6-2/TRBV6-3	TGTGCCAGCAGTCGGGGGGACGGATGGGGCTACACCTTC	CASSRGDGWGYTF
TRBD2	NA	TRBJ2-7	TRBV11-2	TGCGCCAGCAGCCGAGCCACTAGCGGGAGTTCCTACGAGCAGTACTTC	CASSRATSGSSYEQYF
NA	many	TRBJ1-3	TRBV28	TGTGCCAGCGTAAAAAACACCATATATTTT	CASVKNTIYF